The 29 T cell receptor beta chains presented below share a single source sample, sequenced in a study of cytomegalovirus exposure and HLA in healthy donors. The method was immunoSEQ multiplex PCR; TCRdb's version includes in-frame clones alone and lacks a portion of them. The table lists some 250,000 clones, 90% of them singletons. The material sequenced was PBMCs. The receptors derive from a woman aged 18-29 years in good health and CMV-seronegative.

This chain joins TRBV4-3 and TRBJ2-2, with 7 bases lining up with TRBD2. This CDR3 spans 14 amino acids. Germline V gene lookup returns CDR1 LGHNA and CDR2 YSLEER. J lost 3 bases, V lost 6 bases, and 4 bases had no gene match. Here the CDR3 DNA reads TGCGCCAGCAGGCCGGGGGGTTACACCGGGGAGCTGTTTTTT. Translated: CASRPGGYTGELFF.

The chain is built from TRBV10-3 and TRBJ2-7; TRBD1 matches at 10 bases. V shed 10 bases and J 2 bases; nucleotides not matched to a gene: 2. Germline-derived CDR1 and CDR2 are ENHRY and SYGVKD. The CDR3 runs 12 residues. Written as DNA, the CDR3 is TGTGCCACCGGACAGGGGGCCTACGAGCAGTACGTC. Translating it yields CATGQGAYEQYV.

In its sample, this clone was seen once. The CDR3 loop is CSVDFVLRGTDTQYF. The CDR3 region has the DNA TGCAGCGTTGATTTCGTCCTGCGGGGCACAGATACGCAGTATTTT. The V and J genes are TRBV29-1 and TRBJ2-3; TRBD2 might be the D (5 bases). CDR3 length: 15 residues. The V end was cut by 3 bases, the J end by 1 base, with 14 bases between. Germline V gene data show CDR1 as SQVTM and CDR2 as ANQGSEA.

This sequence joins TRBV10-3 and TRBJ2-6; 7 positions agree with TRBD2. The CDR3 extends over 17 amino acids. J was trimmed by 5 bases and V by 4 bases; bases with no gene match: 11. Germline V CDR1 and CDR2: ENHRY, SYGVKD. In nucleotides, the CDR3 is TGTGCCATCAGTGGGGCGGGGAGGGACCTTCGGGCCAACGTCCTGACTTTC. It specifies CAISGAGRDLRANVLTF.

The chain is built from TRBV28 and TRBJ2-2; a possible D gene is TRBD2 (6 bases). The CDR3 sequence is 15 residues long. V was shortened by 9 bases and J by 2 bases, with 16 bases between the two germline ends. Germline assignment: CDR1 MDHEN and CDR2 SYDVKM. The DNA for the CDR3 is TGTGCCAGTTGGAGGGCACAGAGCAACACCGGGGAGCTGTTTTTT. As protein: CASWRAQSNTGELFF. Full variable domain (missing parts from reference TRBV28 and TRBJ2-2): DVKVTQSSRYLVKRTGEKVFLECVQDMDHENMFWYRQDPGLGLRLIYFSYDVKMKEKGDIPEGYSVSREKKERFSLILESASTNQTSMYLCASWRAQSNTGELFFGEGSRLTVL.

The rearrangement uses TRBV5-1 and TRBJ1-4; 9 nucleotides agree with TRBD1. The junction had 8 bases not matched to a gene; V was cut back by 1 base and J by 4 bases. This CDR3 contains 17 residues. The V gene's germline CDR1 is SGHRS and CDR2 YFSETQ. CDR3 loop: CASSLWGQGLINEKLFF. The CDR3 DNA is TGCGCCAGCAGCTTGTGGGGACAGGGTCTGATTAATGAAAAACTGTTTTTT.

The chain has TRBV15 and TRBJ1-4; 12 bases line up with TRBD1. CDR1 is LNHNV and CDR2 is YYDKDF in the germline V gene (reference sequence). This CDR3 has 19 residues. V lost 3 bases and J lost 7; bases outside the gene matches: 15. The CDR3, as DNA: TGTGCCACCAGCAGCCGGGGGGGACAGGGGGCAGTTTGGGTTGAAAAACTGTTTTTT. Translation gives CATSSRGGQGAVWVEKLFF.

The rearrangement joins TRBV6-1 to TRBJ2-5; D possibly corresponds to TRBD2 (5 bases). The CDR3 runs to 14 residues. Germline V gene lookup returns CDR1 MNHNS and CDR2 SASEGT. V gave up 4 bases and J gave up 0 bases, with 9 bases separating them. Written as DNA, the CDR3 is TGTGCCAGCAGTGTGGACTGGAACCAAGAGACCCAGTACTTC. As protein: CASSVDWNQETQYF.

As for this clone: Within the sample, other DNA sequences also encode this same CDR3. J is TRBJ1-4 and V is TRBV7-9, with 9 bases that match TRBD1. CDR1 and CDR2 (germline): SEHNR, FQNEAQ (reference sequence). Trimming took 5 bases from V and 8 from J; bases not matched to a gene: 6. This CDR3 is 14 amino acids long. The CDR3 is CASSPGTGREKLFF. CDR3 nucleotides: TGTGCCAGCAGCCCTGGGACAGGGCGCGAAAAACTGTTTTTT. Full variable domain (missing parts from reference TRBV7-9 and TRBJ1-4): DTGVSQNPRHKITKRGQNVTFRCDPISEHNRLYWYRQTLGQGPEFLTYFQNEAQLEKSRLLSDRFSAERPKGSFSTLEIQRTEQGDSAMYLCASSPGTGREKLFFGSGTQLSVL.

This sequence joins TRBV12-5 and TRBJ2-2, with D possibly TRBD2 on 6 matching bases. This CDR3 is built from 18 residues. Looked up from germline, CDR1 is LGHNT and CDR2 is FRNRAP. The V end was cut by 3 bases, the J end by 0 bases, with 17 bases between. CDR3 in DNA: TGTGCTAGTGGTTTCGGTTCAGGGAGGCGGGCGAACACCGGGGAGCTGTTTTTT. Its translation is CASGFGSGRRANTGELFF.

The chain joins TRBV2 to TRBJ1-2; 8 bases match TRBD1. The V gene end was trimmed by 8 bases and the J gene end by 7 bases; junction bases not matched to a gene: 3. CDR1 is SNHLY, CDR2 FYNNEI, per germline. This CDR3 comprises 11 residues. CDR3 region: CASEDRAGYTF. The CDR3 DNA is TGTGCCAGCGAGGACAGGGCTGGCTACACCTTC.

The chain carries TRBV19 and TRBJ2-1; 9 positions agree with TRBD2. The CDR3 extends over 19 amino acids. V lost 3 bases, J lost 3 bases, and 15 bases stayed unmatched. Looked up from germline, CDR1 is LNHDA and CDR2 is SQIVND (reference sequence). CDR3 nucleotides: TGTGCCAGTAGTATTATATCCGGGACTAGCCCTACGTACTACAATGAGCAGTTCTTC. Translating gives CASSIISGTSPTYYNEQFF.

The chain joins TRBV5-1 to TRBJ2-2; 8 nucleotides align to TRBD1. This CDR3 contains 14 residues. Germline loops: CDR1 SGHRS, CDR2 YFSETQ. The V segment lost 3 bases and the J segment 7 bases; nucleotides outside the gene matches: 5. The CDR3 region has the DNA TGCGCCAGCAGCTCGGACAGGGTTAGCGGGGAGCTGTTTTTT. This codes for CASSSDRVSGELFF.

The chain has TRBV27 and TRBJ2-3, with TRBD2 matching over 12 bases. The CDR3 spans 17 residues. The germline V gene encodes CDR1 MNHEY and CDR2 SMNVEV (reference sequence). The J segment lost 6 bases and the V segment lost 1 base, leaving 8 bases of the junction unmatched. This chain's CDR3 is CASSLYGASGGADTQYF. The CDR3 nucleotides read TGTGCCAGCAGTTTATATGGGGCTAGCGGGGGGGCCGATACGCAGTATTTT.

This rearrangement joins TRBV28 to TRBJ2-7; possible D gene TRBD2, 6 bases. The CDR3 runs to 13 residues. CDR1 and CDR2 (germline): MDHEN, SYDVKM. The germline V and J ends were trimmed by 7 bases and 2 bases, with 12 bases remaining between them. This chain's CDR3 is CASTSGVTYEQYF. The DNA for the CDR3 is TGTGCCAGCACTTCGGGGGTGACCTACGAGCAGTACTTC.

The chain links TRBV19 to TRBJ2-7, with D possibly matching TRBD2 (5 bases). The CDR3 has 11 residues. Germline lookup yields CDR1 LNHDA and CDR2 SQIVND (reference sequence). Trimming took 5 bases from V and 3 from J, leaving 5 bases between them. CDR3 region: CASSAGYEQYF. The CDR3 DNA sequence: TGTGCCAGTAGTGCGGGCTACGAGCAGTACTTC. The full variable domain, with the rest looked up from reference TRBV19 and TRBJ2-7, is DGGITQSPKYLFRKEGQNVTLSCEQNLNHDAMYWYRQDPGQGLRLIYYSQIVNDFQKGDIAEGYSVSREKKESFPLTVTSAQKNPTAFYLCASSAGYEQYFGPGTRLTVT.

The chain combines TRBV27 with TRBJ2-1; 8 bases align to TRBD1. The length of the CDR3 is 15 residues. Trimming cost V 4 bases and J 1 base; bases outside gene matches: 3. Germline V gene data show CDR1 as MNHEY and CDR2 as SMNVEV (reference sequence). The CDR3 loop is CASSSWTGSYNEQFF. The CDR3 DNA reads as TGTGCCAGCAGTTCCTGGACAGGGTCCTACAATGAGCAGTTCTTC.

The gene calls are TRBV6-5 and TRBJ1-1, with 9 bases fitting TRBD1. The CDR3 has 13 amino acids. The V gene end was trimmed by 5 bases and the J gene end by 7 bases; junction bases not matched to a gene: 5. CDR1 is MNHEY and CDR2 is SVGAGI in the germline V gene. DNA for the CDR3: TGTGCCAGCAGTCGGGGACAGGGTGGTGAAGCTTTCTTT. It is translated as CASSRGQGGEAFF.

This chain links TRBV9 with TRBJ2-5; perhaps TRBD2 as D (6 bases). The CDR3 covers 15 residues. CDR1 SGDLS and CDR2 YYNGEE come from the germline V gene. Trimming took off 3 bases at V and 2 bases at J, with 14 bases between the two ends. CDR3 coding DNA: TGTGCCAGCAGCGCGCGGGGCCGAACGCAAGAGACCCAGTACTTC. Translated: CASSARGRTQETQYF.

V gene TRBV10-3 combines with J gene TRBJ2-7; 7 bases are shared with TRBD1. CDR3 length: 13 amino acids. Germline assignment: CDR1 ENHRY and CDR2 SYGVKD. The J segment lost 2 bases and the V segment lost 11 bases, leaving 9 bases of the junction unmatched. This CDR3 reads CAATRDSTYEQYF. CDR3 in DNA: TGTGCCGCAACCCGGGACAGCACCTACGAGCAGTACTTC.

The J gene is TRBJ2-7, the V gene TRBV5-4; a weak D match, TRBD2 (5 bases). V was cut by 2 bases and J by 2 bases, with 11 bases left in between. Germline CDR1 and CDR2: SGHNT and YYREEE (reference sequence). The CDR3 has 14 residues. CDR3 in amino acids: CASSLGSRTYEQYF. The CDR3 DNA follows: TGTGCCAGCAGCTTAGGGAGCCGGACCTACGAGCAGTACTTC.

As to this clone: The same CDR3 also results from other DNA sequences found in this sample. V is TRBV6-1 and J is TRBJ1-1; TRBD1 aligns across 7 bases. The CDR3 is made up of 13 amino acids. Trimming cost V 9 bases and J 1 base; bases outside gene matches: 5. Germline assignment: CDR1 MNHNS and CDR2 SASEGT. The CDR3 nucleotides read TGTGCCAGTTCCCGGGACAGGAACACTGAAGCTTTCTTT. Translated: CASSRDRNTEAFF.

This clone showed up just a few times. CDR3 protein: CASSHGTGYIEQYF. DNA of the CDR3: TGTGCCAGCAGCCACGGGACAGGGTATATCGAGCAGTACTTC. V usage is TRBV28 and J usage is TRBJ2-7; 9 bases are a match to TRBD1. V trimming: 6 bases; J trimming: 6 bases; junction bases outside the gene matches: 9. Germline loops: CDR1 MDHEN, CDR2 SYDVKM. CDR3 length equals 14 residues.

The rearrangement joins TRBV10-2 to TRBJ2-7, with 9 bases lining up with TRBD2. Trimming took 0 bases from V and 2 from J; bases not matched to a gene: 5. The CDR3 extends over 16 amino acids. The germline V gene encodes CDR1 WSHSY and CDR2 SAAADI. CDR3 DNA: TGCGCCAGCAGTGAGTCGGGAGCGGGGGGACCCTACGAGCAGTACTTC. Amino acids: CASSESGAGGPYEQYF.

The chain recombines TRBV28 with TRBJ2-7; weak D call: TRBD1 (5 bases). The ends were cut back, 4 bases at V and 2 bases at J, with 9 bases in the middle. CDR1 MDHEN and CDR2 SYDVKM come from the germline V gene. The CDR3 spans 13 residues. CDR3 in amino acids: CASSYRSPYEQYF. In nucleotides, the CDR3 is TGTGCCAGCAGTTACAGGTCTCCCTACGAGCAGTACTTC.

The chain is built from TRBV28 and TRBJ1-2, with 8 bases identical to TRBD1. V trimming: 6 bases; J trimming: 4 bases; junction bases outside the gene matches: 19. In germline, CDR1 is MDHEN, CDR2 SYDVKM. The CDR3 has 18 amino acids. CDR3 loop: CASRQPGQALSSLYGYTF. CDR3 DNA sequence: TGTGCCAGCAGACAACCGGGACAGGCGTTGTCTAGCCTCTATGGCTACACCTTC.

The chain is built from TRBV7-9 and TRBJ2-7, with D perhaps TRBD1 (6 bases). Germline-derived CDR1 and CDR2 are SEHNR and FQNEAQ (reference sequence). V was trimmed by 5 bases and J by 4 bases, leaving 15 bases between them. This CDR3 is built from 14 residues. The DNA for the CDR3 is TGTGCCAGCAGCCAGGGGAGACAGCTGTACGAGCAGTACTTC. Translated: CASSQGRQLYEQYF.

The V call is TRBV28, the J call TRBJ1-1; D may be TRBD1 (5 bases). This CDR3 spans 14 amino acids. The V and J ends lost 7 bases and 0 bases respectively, with 12 bases between them. CDR1 is MDHEN and CDR2 is SYDVKM in the germline V gene. CDR3 sequence (DNA): TGTGCCAGCACCATGACAGCCATGAACACTGAAGCTTTCTTT. Translated: CASTMTAMNTEAFF.

The chain joins TRBV7-9 to TRBJ2-7, with no clear D. CDR1 SEHNR and CDR2 FQNEAQ come from the germline V gene (reference sequence). The V and J ends lost 1 base and 3 bases respectively, with 7 bases between them. The CDR3 length is 13 residues. The CDR3 sequence is CASSLGYIYEQYF. In nucleotides, the CDR3 is TGTGCCAGCAGCTTAGGTTACATCTACGAGCAGTACTTC.